These 12 T cell receptor beta chains share one sample of origin, sequenced in a study of identical twins. Via MiXCR, TCRdb re-called the 5' RACE reads, giving one row per CDR3 protein. This sample has about 660,000 distinct CDR3 sequences, with less than 10% found just once. These data are also associated with another study on yellow fever vaccine responses in identical twins.

Input material: PBMCs. These TCRs come from a woman in her late teens or twenties in good health.

This clonotype came up a few times. This sequence joins TRBV11-2 and TRBJ2-7; D is perhaps TRBD1 (7 bases). V was cut by 5 bases and J by 5 bases, with 19 bases left in between. Germline-derived CDR1 and CDR2 are SGHAT and FQNNGV. This CDR3 contains 15 residues. In nucleotides, the CDR3 is TGTGCCAGCAGCCCGGATGGGACAGCGGGCCACGAGCAGTACTTC. This translates into CASSPDGTAGHEQYF.

The chain joins TRBV2 to TRBJ2-6, with 8 bases fitting TRBD1. The germline CDR1 and CDR2 sequences are SNHLY and FYNNEI. The V segment lost 9 bases and the J segment 0 bases; nucleotides outside the gene matches: 4. This CDR3 spans 15 amino acids. The CDR3 here is CASRDRTSGANVLTF. The CDR3 DNA reads TGTGCCAGTCGGGACAGGACCTCTGGGGCCAACGTCCTGACTTTC. The whole variable domain, filled in from reference TRBV2 and TRBJ2-6, reads EPEVTQTPSHQVTQMGQEVILRCVPISNHLYFYWYRQILGQKVEFLVSFYNNEISEKSEIFDDQFSVERPDGSNFTLKIRSTKLEDSAMYFCASRDRTSGANVLTFGAGSRLTVL.

The rearrangement joins TRBV15 to TRBJ1-1; D gene uncertain. The length of the CDR3 is 13 residues. V was trimmed by 0 bases and J by 5 bases, leaving 7 bases between them. CDR1 and CDR2 (germline): LNHNV, YYDKDF (reference sequence). CDR3 nucleotides: TGTGCCACCAGCAGAGATCGGAGAACTGAAGCTTTCTTT. Its protein product is CATSRDRRTEAFF.

In this sample, this clonotype turned up many times. This chain joins TRBV29-1 and TRBJ2-1; 13 bases are shared with TRBD2. Germline CDR1 SQVTM, CDR2 ANQGSEA. The CDR3 runs to 14 residues. V lost 6 bases, J lost 9 bases, and 8 bases stayed unmatched. This CDR3 is CSVELAGGPGEQFF. The CDR3 coding sequence is TGCAGCGTGGAACTAGCGGGAGGGCCCGGTGAGCAGTTCTTC.

This clonotype was observed a few times. The chain has TRBV6-5 and TRBJ2-2; 11 bases are shared with TRBD2. The CDR3 loop spans 18 amino acids. The trim removed 0 bases at V and 1 base at J, leaving 4 bases unmatched. Per the germline V gene, CDR1 is MNHEY and CDR2 is SVGAGI. The CDR3 protein is CASSYSNLAGGNTGELFF. CDR3 DNA sequence: TGTGCCAGCAGTTACTCGAATCTAGCGGGAGGGAACACCGGGGAGCTGTTTTTT.

This clonotype came up many times. The chain joins TRBV5-1 to TRBJ2-3; D remains ambiguous. CDR1 SGHRS and CDR2 YFSETQ come from the germline V gene. The CDR3 sequence is 15 residues long. V gave up 0 bases and J gave up 2 bases, with 10 bases separating them. Written as DNA, the CDR3 is TGCGCCAGCAGCTTGGACGGCACACCCACAGATACGCAGTATTTT. Protein product: CASSLDGTPTDTQYF.

This clonotype has only a few counts. The chain employs TRBV7-6 and TRBJ2-7, with D maybe TRBD2 (6 bases). V lost 5 bases and J lost 0, with 17 bases in between. This CDR3 has 16 amino acids. Germline V CDR1 and CDR2: SGHVS, FNYEAQ. CDR3 residues: CASSPFTRGSSYEQYF. CDR3 bases: TGTGCCAGCAGCCCCTTTACTCGGGGGAGCTCCTACGAGCAGTACTTC. The variable domain in full, completed from reference TRBV7-6 and TRBJ2-7, reads GAGVSQSPRYKVTKRGQDVALRCDPISGHVSLYWYRQALGQGPEFLTYFNYEAQQDKSGLPNDRFSAERPEGSISTLTIQRTEQRDSAMYRCASSPFTRGSSYEQYFGPGTRLTVT.

This clonotype was counted only a few times. The chain is built from TRBV11-2 and TRBJ2-3, with TRBD2 as a possible D gene (5 bases). Germline V gene data show CDR1 as SGHAT and CDR2 as FQNNGV. V gave up 5 bases and J gave up 1 base, with 16 bases separating them. This CDR3 has 16 amino acids. CDR3 residues: CASSPTRREGTDTQYF. CDR3 nucleotides: TGTGCCAGCAGCCCCACTCGACGGGAAGGCACAGATACGCAGTATTTT.

The genes are TRBV7-9 and TRBJ1-2; D unclear. The CDR3 length is 14 residues. Trimming cost V 5 bases and J 8 bases, with 18 bases left between them. Looked up from germline, CDR1 is SEHNR and CDR2 is FQNEAQ (reference sequence). In nucleotides, the CDR3 is TGTGCCAGCAGCATGCTGCCCCGGGCGGGGGGCTACACCTTC. This gives the protein CASSMLPRAGGYTF.

This clonotype was seen ten or more times. The rearrangement links TRBV7-2 to TRBJ2-1; D is ambiguous. Germline CDR1 reads SGHTA; CDR2 reads FQGNSA. The CDR3 spans 12 residues. V lost 1 base and J lost 8, with 6 bases in between. This chain's CDR3 is CASSLGPDEQFF. The CDR3 DNA follows: TGTGCCAGCAGCTTAGGGCCGGATGAGCAGTTCTTC.

The rearrangement joins TRBV7-8 to TRBJ2-7, with TRBD2 matching over 13 bases. V was pared by 5 bases and J by 3 bases, with 7 bases of the junction left unmatched. The germline V gene encodes CDR1 SGHVS and CDR2 FQNEAQ. CDR3 length: 16 amino acids. The CDR3 DNA sequence: TGTGCCAGCAGCACAACTAGCGGGGGGGCGAACTACGAGCAGTACTTC. This gives the protein CASSTTSGGANYEQYF.

This clonotype was observed at least ten times. The V and J genes are TRBV29-1 and TRBJ1-1; 8 bases line up with TRBD1. The CDR3 is 13 amino acids. The V and J ends lost 6 bases and 5 bases, in that order; junction bases with no gene match: 8. In germline, CDR1 is SQVTM, CDR2 ANQGSEA. The CDR3 here is CSVETGAPTEAFF. The CDR3 region has the DNA TGCAGCGTAGAGACAGGGGCCCCAACTGAAGCTTTCTTT.